This T cell receptor beta chain was sequenced during a study of low-dose radiotherapy and immunotherapy resistance in tumors (dated by TCRdb to between 2020 and 2023). In terms of the full investigation: Cohort 1 received 0.5 Gy per fraction every 2 weeks, with a prescribed total PTV dose of 6.5 Gy. Aspirin 300 mg was taken orally once daily by patients for four cycles, starting on cycle 1 day 1. Patients were given nivolumab as a 240 mg flat dose every two weeks and ipilimumab at 1 mg/kg every six weeks, with both drugs delivered intravenously. Patients in Cohort 2 were given 1 Gy per fraction every two weeks, for a total of 13 Gy across 26 weeks. Randomization of trial participants into treatment groups was not performed. Cyclophosphamide 200 mg/m2 was administered intravenously every two weeks, one day before each radiation and immunotherapy administration. Eight patients were included in the translational analysis, namely three from the first dose cohort plus the first five from the second dose cohort.

What the time point label conveys for this sample: before trial treatment. The donors took part in RACIN, a single-arm, phase I, dose-escalation trial that combined nivolumab, ipilimumab, aspirin, low-dose cyclophosphamide and low-dose radiotherapy. Eligible patients had advanced, TIL-negative solid tumors. This clonotype was seen repeatedly, ten times or more. The antigen it recognizes is unknown. No much larger clonotype is one base removed from it; base qualities were not supplied. The reads were generated on an Illumina HiSeq 2500. First-strand cDNA was synthesized using Superscript III and a set of TRAV- and TRBV-specific primers, so that both TCRalpha and TCRbeta chains were covered. TCRs were amplified with Phusion for 15 to 25 PCR cycles using a constant-region primer together with the adapter attached to the V primers. Amplification of the isolated mRNA was done with the MessageAmp II aRNA Amplification Kit, which involved a roughly 17-hour in vitro transcription at 37 degrees C. The Dynabeads mRNA DIRECT Purification Kit was used to isolate the mRNA for TCR sequencing. Indexed Illumina adapters were added in a second Phusion PCR of around 23 cycles, and the PCR products were purified with AMPure XP beads. In the paper's pipeline: Custom Perl scripts were used to pool TCR sequences that encoded the same protein, to remove out-of-frame sequences, and to calculate the abundance of each clonotype. The analysis excluded TCR sequences that were supported by just one read. The metrics used to describe the repertoires included Shannon entropy, Gini index, clonality, richness, and the frequency of TCRs shared between repertoires. Starting from the raw public reads, TCRdb applied fastp trimming at Q25, assembled clones with MiXCR and retained in-frame beta chains. Every CDR3 protein is listed once, alongside the most common genes and DNA of its rows. The V and J calls and clone size are TCRdb's, not the authors'. Present in this sample are tens of thousands of distinct CDR3 sequences, over 15% of which were seen just once. Less than 3% of the sample comes from the top ten.

Measured from the cysteine to the phenylalanine, the CDR3 is 11 residues long. Of the read, only the CDR3 DNA is kept; its 33 bases are in frame from base 1. The germline V gene (reference sequence) provides CDR1 SGHKS and CDR2 YYEKEE. Between the V and J ends, shortened by 1 base and 5 bases respectively, the junction contains 4 bases. In this chain, TRBV5-5 is recombined with TRBJ2-7; no D gene call is confident. This TCR derives from a male donor with prostate cancer. Sequenced material: PBMCs, taken before treatment. The encoded CDR3 is CASSLMDEQYF. The DNA reads TGTGCCAGCAGCTTGATGGACGAGCAGTACTTC.